These 30 T cell receptor beta chains originate from one sample sequenced in a study of blood T cell repertoires in COVID-19. Clones were sequenced by immunoSEQ multiplex PCR, and TCRdb holds only the in-frame ones, with some missing. Among 120,000 to 150,000 clones, 87% were seen once, and the ten largest hold over 35%. The sequenced sample consisted of peripheral blood. The receptors come from a man over 45 who had recovered from COVID-19.

The J gene is TRBJ1-2, the V gene TRBV5-6, with 7 bases that match TRBD1. The CDR3 runs to 13 residues. The V gene's germline CDR1 is SGHDT and CDR2 YYEEEE. V dropped 6 bases and J dropped 5; count of bases not matched to a gene: 7. CDR3 DNA: TGTGCCAGCACGCGAGACAGGGATTATGGCTACACCTTC. Translation gives CASTRDRDYGYTF.

V and J are TRBV7-2 and TRBJ2-5, with TRBD2 matching over 10 bases. Germline V gene lookup returns CDR1 SGHTA and CDR2 FQGNSA. V lost 2 bases to trimming and J lost 2 bases; unmatched junction nucleotides: 5. The CDR3 length is 16 residues. The CDR3 spells CASSLMVAGGQETQYF. CDR3 DNA sequence: TGTGCCAGCAGCTTAATGGTAGCGGGGGGACAAGAGACCCAGTACTTC.

On this clone: This CDR3 is also generated by other DNA sequences in the sample. The V and J genes are TRBV6-5 and TRBJ1-4; D uncertain. This CDR3 is built from 15 residues. V was cut by 0 bases and J by 8 bases, with 13 bases left in between. Per germline, CDR1 MNHEY and CDR2 SVGAGI. The CDR3 DNA reads TGTGCCAGCAGTTACTCGGGAGGGTTAAGGGAAAAACTGTTTTTT. Protein product: CASSYSGGLREKLFF.

This clone occurred once. The chain is built from TRBV28 and TRBJ2-1; maybe TRBD2 (6 bases). Trimming stripped 8 bases from V and 1 base from J, with 15 bases between. This CDR3 has 15 amino acids. Germline CDR1 is MDHEN and CDR2 is SYDVKM. The CDR3 loop reads CASSHGGVSYNEQFF. As DNA, the CDR3 is TGTGCCAGCTCTCATGGCGGGGTGTCCTACAATGAGCAGTTCTTC.

V is TRBV9 and J is TRBJ2-1, with TRBD1 matching over 9 bases. CDR1 is SGDLS, CDR2 YYNGEE, per germline. The CDR3 covers 16 residues. Trimming at V came to 3 bases and at J to 2 bases, leaving 6 bases not matched to a gene. The CDR3 DNA is TGTGCCAGCAGCGACCCCGGGACAGGGACCTACAATGAGCAGTTCTTC. Its translation: CASSDPGTGTYNEQFF. Complete variable domain (other parts from reference TRBV9 and TRBJ2-1): DSGVTQTPKHLITATGQRVTLRCSPRSGDLSVYWYQQSLDQGLQFLIQYYNGEERAKGNILERFSAQQFPDLHSELNLSSLELGDSALYFCASSDPGTGTYNEQFFGPGTRLTVL.

V is TRBV9 and J is TRBJ1-3, with 12 bases matching TRBD1. The CDR3 sequence is 17 residues long. The J segment lost 1 base and the V segment lost 6 bases, leaving 8 bases of the junction unmatched. Germline V gives CDR1 SGDLS, CDR2 YYNGEE. This CDR3 reads CASNAGTGGNSGNTIYF. DNA for the CDR3: TGTGCCAGCAATGCCGGGACAGGGGGCAATTCTGGAAACACCATATATTTT.

Ten or more counts support this clone. The CDR3 region is CASSPGGARIEAFF. In DNA, the CDR3 is TGTGCCAGCAGCCCGGGGGGGGCGCGGATTGAAGCTTTCTTT. The chain uses TRBV9 and TRBJ1-1; maybe TRBD1 (6 bases). CDR1 SGDLS and CDR2 YYNGEE come from the germline V gene. The CDR3 spans 14 residues. Trimming removed 4 bases at V and 7 bases at J, with 17 bases between.

The rearrangement links TRBV18 to TRBJ2-3, with 8 nucleotides matching TRBD1. Germline V gene sequence: CDR1 KGHSH, CDR2 LQKENI. The CDR3 has 16 residues. V gave up 4 bases and J gave up 1 base; unmatched junction bases: 7. DNA for the CDR3: TGTGCCAGCTCACTCCGGACAGGGCAGGGCACAGATACGCAGTATTTT. This translates into CASSLRTGQGTDTQYF.

The J gene is TRBJ1-2, the V gene TRBV9; D is perhaps TRBD1 (6 bases). The CDR3 extends over 16 amino acids. V gave up 3 bases and J gave up 0 bases, with 15 bases separating them. Germline lookup yields CDR1 SGDLS and CDR2 YYNGEE. As DNA, the CDR3 is TGTGCCAGCAGCGCCCAGACAGGCGCCCCTAACTATGGCTACACCTTC. Protein product: CASSAQTGAPNYGYTF.

This clone was picked up one time. The V call is TRBV6-4, the J call TRBJ1-1; D gene ambiguous. Trimming left V 3 bases short and J 4 bases short, with 9 bases between. CDR3 length: 13 residues. The germline V gene encodes CDR1 MRHNA and CDR2 SNTAGT. CDR3: CASSEQGGTEAFF. CDR3 bases: TGTGCCAGCAGTGAACAAGGCGGCACTGAAGCTTTCTTT.

The chain carries TRBV5-1 and TRBJ2-1, with 10 positions matching TRBD2. The J segment lost 4 bases and the V segment lost 0 bases, leaving 4 bases of the junction unmatched. Germline V gene sequence: CDR1 SGHRS, CDR2 YFSETQ. The CDR3 loop spans 16 amino acids. The CDR3 DNA is TGCGCCAGCAGCTTGGTTCTTAGCGGGGGGTACAATGAGCAGTTCTTC. Translating it yields CASSLVLSGGYNEQFF.

This chain uses TRBV4-3 with TRBJ1-2; maybe TRBD1 (5 bases). Per the germline V gene, CDR1 is LGHNA and CDR2 is YSLEER. V lost 0 bases to trimming and J lost 4 bases, with 15 bases between them. The CDR3 extends over 16 amino acids. CDR3 DNA sequence: TGCGCCAGCAGCCAAGATGGGGGGGGATCCCTCTATGGCTACACCTTC. It specifies CASSQDGGGSLYGYTF.

This chain links TRBV6-2 or TRBV6-3 with TRBJ2-3; tentatively, D is TRBD1 (7 bases). Germline V gene lookup returns CDR1 MNHEY and CDR2 SVGEGT. V lost 6 bases, J lost 3 bases, and 16 bases lay in between. The CDR3 totals 15 residues. This CDR3 is CASRPTGEATDTQYF. The CDR3 nucleotides are TGTGCCAGCAGACCTACAGGGGAGGCTACAGATACGCAGTATTTT.

The rearrangement uses TRBV5-4 and TRBJ2-1; weak D call: TRBD1 (5 bases). This CDR3 is 14 amino acids long. V was clipped by 2 bases and J by 9 bases, with 15 bases between them. Germline V gene data show CDR1 as SGHNT and CDR2 as YYREEE (reference sequence). The CDR3 nucleotides are TGTGCCAGCAGCTTATCGCAGCCTACAGGTGAGCAGTTCTTC. As protein: CASSLSQPTGEQFF. Full variable domain (outside the CDR3, taken from reference TRBV5-4 and TRBJ2-1): ETGVTQSPTHLIKTRGQQVTLRCSSQSGHNTVSWYQQALGQGPQFIFQYYREEENGRGNFPPRFSGLQFPNYSSELNVNALELDDSALYLCASSLSQPTGEQFFGPGTRLTVL.

The rearrangement uses TRBV7-2 and TRBJ2-5; D is perhaps TRBD1 (6 bases). CDR3 size: 13 residues. CDR1 is SGHTA, CDR2 FQGNSA, per germline. Between the trimmed V and J ends, which lost 5 bases and 5 bases, there was a span of 12 bases. CDR3 sequence: CASSQQGRETQYF. CDR3 bases: TGTGCCAGCAGCCAACAGGGTCGGGAGACCCAGTACTTC.

J is TRBJ1-5 and V is TRBV7-8; no clear D gene. Trimming removed 5 bases from V and 6 bases from J, with 20 bases in between. The V gene's germline CDR1 is SGHVS and CDR2 FQNEAQ. The CDR3 has 16 residues. CDR3: CASSPGRQPGSQPQHF. CDR3 bases: TGTGCCAGCAGCCCTGGCCGACAACCAGGCAGTCAGCCCCAGCATTTT.

The J gene is TRBJ1-5, the V gene TRBV18, with D possibly matching TRBD1 (6 bases). The CDR3 extends over 17 amino acids. The V and J ends lost 5 bases and 2 bases respectively, with 19 bases between them. Germline values: CDR1 KGHSH, CDR2 LQKENI. For the CDR3, the DNA is TGTGCCAGCTCATCACTACAGGGAACAGGGCGCAATCAGCCCCAGCATTTT. It translates to CASSSLQGTGRNQPQHF.

This rearrangement joins TRBV9 to TRBJ1-5, with 9 bases that match TRBD1. Trimming at V came to 4 bases and at J to 4 bases, leaving 3 bases not matched to a gene. CDR1 and CDR2 from the germline V gene are SGDLS and YYNGEE. CDR3 length equals 14 residues. CDR3 nucleotide sequence: TGTGCCAGCAGCAAAGGACAGGGGAATCAGCCCCAGCATTTT. Translated: CASSKGQGNQPQHF.

The table lists this clone with a count of one. The rearrangement uses TRBV18 and TRBJ2-3; D gene unclear. This CDR3 spans 14 amino acids. V was cut by 0 bases and J by 2 bases, with 6 bases left in between. CDR1 and CDR2 (germline): KGHSH, LQKENI. CDR3 protein: CASSPPTHTDTQYF. The CDR3 nucleotides are TGTGCCAGCTCACCACCGACTCACACAGATACGCAGTATTTT.

This clone came up many times. This sequence joins TRBV25-1 and TRBJ2-7; maybe TRBD1 (5 bases). The V end lost 4 bases, the J end lost 2 bases, and 12 bases lay between the germline ends. Germline lookup yields CDR1 MGHDK and CDR2 SYGVNS. This CDR3 is built from 14 residues. The CDR3 is CASSGNRYTYEQYF. CDR3 DNA: TGTGCCAGCAGTGGCAACAGGTACACCTACGAGCAGTACTTC.

The rearrangement joins TRBV6-6 to TRBJ1-4; a possible D gene is TRBD1 (6 bases). This CDR3 is 16 amino acids long. Germline V gene data show CDR1 as MNHNY and CDR2 as SVGAGI (reference sequence). V lost 5 bases, J lost 1 base, and 14 bases lay in between. The CDR3 reads CASSQRQALTNEKLFF. The CDR3 nucleotides are TGTGCCAGCAGTCAGAGACAGGCTTTAACTAATGAAAAACTGTTTTTT.

This chain connects TRBV4-1 to TRBJ2-7; 7 bases fit TRBD2. After removal of 5 bases from V and 2 bases from J, the junction contained 6 bases not matched to a gene. The germline gives CDR1 MGHRA, CDR2 YSYEKL. The CDR3 consists of 14 residues. The CDR3 protein is CASSDRAGPYEQYF. The CDR3 DNA is TGCGCCAGCAGCGATAGAGCGGGGCCCTACGAGCAGTACTTC.

This clone has only one observation. The chain joins TRBV15 to TRBJ1-4; D call uncertain. This CDR3 region has 16 residues. V dropped 5 bases and J dropped 5 bases, with 18 bases sitting between them. The germline V gene has CDR1 LNHNV and CDR2 YYDKDF (reference sequence). The CDR3, as DNA: TGTGCCACCAGCCCACCTTTTGGTAGAGGGAATGAAAAACTGTTTTTT. This codes for CATSPPFGRGNEKLFF.

The chain carries TRBV30 and TRBJ1-1; D might be TRBD1 (6 bases). This CDR3 contains 15 residues. V dropped 0 bases and J dropped 0 bases, with 11 bases sitting between them. CDR1 is GTSNPN, CDR2 SVGIG, per germline (reference sequence). The CDR3 loop reads CAWSVRQVMNTEAFF. The DNA for the CDR3 is TGTGCCTGGAGTGTACGACAGGTGATGAACACTGAAGCTTTCTTT.

V and J are TRBV25-1 and TRBJ1-4; a possible D gene is TRBD1 (5 bases). The CDR3 loop spans 15 amino acids. CDR1 is MGHDK and CDR2 is SYGVNS in the germline V gene. Trimming took 1 base from V and 8 from J, leaving 14 bases between them. The CDR3 is CASSELGQNGEKLFF. Written as DNA, the CDR3 is TGTGCCAGCAGTGAATTGGGGCAGAATGGGGAAAAACTGTTTTTT.

The CDR3 DNA reads as TGCGCCAGCAGCCAAGAACCAGGCCCCGCTAACTATGGCTACACCTTC. This codes for CASSQEPGPANYGYTF. The chain joins TRBV4-1 to TRBJ1-2; D gene ambiguous. This CDR3 contains 16 residues. Trimming removed 0 bases from V and 0 bases from J, with 11 bases in between. Germline lookup yields CDR1 MGHRA and CDR2 YSYEKL.

This sequence joins TRBV24-1 and TRBJ2-3, with TRBD1 matching over 8 bases. The CDR3 sequence is 16 residues long. Germline V gene sequence: CDR1 KGHDR, CDR2 SFDVKD. Unmatched junction bases numbered 6, after V lost 3 bases and J lost 2 bases. The CDR3 DNA reads as TGTGCCACCAGTGATAGCACAGGGGGAAACACAGATACGCAGTATTTT. This gives the protein CATSDSTGGNTDTQYF.

This chain connects TRBV15 to TRBJ2-1; 8 nucleotides agree with TRBD2. After removal of 1 base from V and 6 bases from J, the junction contained 11 bases not matched to a gene. The CDR3 totals 17 residues. In germline, CDR1 is LNHNV, CDR2 YYDKDF (reference sequence). The CDR3 loop is CATSRGIPGSGGNEQFF. In DNA form, the CDR3 reads TGTGCCACCAGCAGAGGCATACCCGGGAGCGGGGGCAATGAGCAGTTCTTC.

This chain links TRBV6-5 with TRBJ1-3, with 8 bases matching TRBD1. This CDR3 is 15 amino acids long. CDR1 is MNHEY and CDR2 is SVGAGI in the germline V gene. Unmatched junction bases numbered 4, after V lost 6 bases and J lost 0 bases. CDR3 amino acids: CASRTGDYSGNTIYF. The CDR3 region has the DNA TGTGCCAGCAGGACAGGGGACTACTCTGGAAACACCATATATTTT.

The chain recombines TRBV3-1 (or the pseudogene TRBV3-2) with TRBJ1-4; 9 nucleotides align to TRBD1. Germline values: CDR1 LGHDT, CDR2 YNNKEL (reference sequence). The CDR3 totals 16 residues. V was pared by 3 bases and J by 8 bases, with 10 bases of the junction left unmatched. The CDR3 region has the DNA TGTGCCAGCAGCCAGCATGCCGGGACAGGGAAAGAAAAACTGTTTTTT. This codes for CASSQHAGTGKEKLFF.